The 8 T cell receptor beta chains below were found in one sample sequenced in a study of Ad26.COV2.S vaccination and SARS-CoV-2 variants. The treatment: about 20 received Ad26.COV2.S at low or high dose, single or two shots; a few received placebo; per-sample allocation not given. Sampling took place 63 days after the first vaccine or placebo injection. Sequencing used immunoSEQ multiplex PCR; TCRdb keeps in-frame clones, though not all of them. The sample shows about 420,000 clones, roughly 90% of them seen only once. Sample: peripheral blood, taken in a trial of Ad26.COV2.S vaccine versus placebo. These receptor sequences come from a person between 18 and 59 years old who received the Ad26.COV2.S COVID-19 vaccine or a placebo.

The J gene is TRBJ2-5, the V gene TRBV19; no reliable D call. Germline V gives CDR1 LNHDA, CDR2 SQIVND (reference sequence). V gave up 4 bases and J gave up 1 base, with 10 bases separating them. This CDR3 has 14 amino acids. The CDR3 DNA is TGTGCCAGTAGTACCACCGGTTCCCAAGAGACCCAGTACTTC. Amino acids: CASSTTGSQETQYF.

This chain links TRBV28 with TRBJ2-1; 7 bases agree with TRBD1. Germline trimming cut 3 bases from V and 0 bases from J; bases unmatched to any gene: 8. Germline lookup yields CDR1 MDHEN and CDR2 SYDVKM. CDR3 length: 17 residues. CDR3: CASSFPRTGSSYNEQFF. The CDR3, as DNA: TGTGCCAGCAGTTTCCCCAGGACAGGCAGCTCCTACAATGAGCAGTTCTTC.

The J gene is TRBJ1-1, the V gene TRBV7-2; D is undetermined. The V gene lost 1 base and the J gene lost 3 bases, with 9 bases spanning the gap. The germline V gene has CDR1 SGHTA and CDR2 FQGNSA. The CDR3 is 14 amino acids. For the CDR3, the DNA is TGTGCCAGCAGCTTAGACAGCATGTACACTGAAGCTTTCTTT. Translation gives CASSLDSMYTEAFF.

DNA of the CDR3: TGTGCCAGCAGTTTACCGTCTCCAGCTAACTATGGCTACACCTTC. Translating gives CASSLPSPANYGYTF. This sequence joins TRBV28 and TRBJ1-2; no definite D call. Germline V gene sequence: CDR1 MDHEN, CDR2 SYDVKM. This CDR3 contains 15 residues. The V gene lost 2 bases and the J gene lost 0 bases, with 10 bases spanning the gap.

This clone turned up a few times. This chain links TRBV7-9 with TRBJ1-5; TRBD1 matches at 9 bases. Trimming removed 1 base from V and 6 bases from J; junction bases left unmatched: 4. The CDR3 consists of 15 residues. The germline CDR1 and CDR2 sequences are SEHNR and FQNEAQ (reference sequence). The CDR3 spells CASSLGQGDGQPQHF. CDR3 nucleotides: TGTGCCAGCAGCTTAGGACAGGGGGACGGTCAGCCCCAGCATTTT.

The V and J genes are TRBV6-6 and TRBJ1-2, with 9 positions matching TRBD1. The J segment lost 3 bases and the V segment lost 8 bases, leaving 13 bases of the junction unmatched. This CDR3 comprises 16 residues. The germline V gene has CDR1 MNHNY and CDR2 SVGAGI (reference sequence). CDR3 DNA: TGTGCCAGCGCGAGTGCCGGGACAGGGATCGACTATGGCTACACCTTC. It yields the protein CASASAGTGIDYGYTF.

There are a few counts of this clone. The chain joins TRBV4-3 to TRBJ2-5; D is unresolved. Germline CDR1 LGHNA, CDR2 YSLEER. V was clipped by 0 bases and J by 2 bases, with 7 bases between them. The CDR3 consists of 14 residues. DNA of the CDR3: TGCGCCAGCAGCCAAGAACCGAAACAAGAGACCCAGTACTTC. The encoded protein is CASSQEPKQETQYF.

V is TRBV5-1 and J is TRBJ2-7; the match to TRBD1 covers 7 bases. With 3 bases clipped from V and 0 bases from J, the junction kept 9 bases outside the gene matches. CDR3 length: 16 amino acids. CDR1 is SGHRS and CDR2 is YFSETQ in the germline V gene. The CDR3 protein is CASSSTKQGSSYEQYF. The CDR3 DNA follows: TGCGCCAGCAGCTCGACCAAACAGGGGAGCTCCTACGAGCAGTACTTC.